These T cell receptor beta chains were read from a single sample in a study of blood T cell repertoires in COVID-19. Method: immunoSEQ multiplex PCR; TCRdb's copy keeps in-frame clones and lacks some. The sample lists some 260,000 clones; roughly 80% were seen once. The specimen sequenced was peripheral blood. The receptor source for this set is a man of 80 years or more with acute or convalescent COVID-19. Both conserved end residues are part of each CDR3. The D gene is left open where the match is weak. Size values are once, few and many counts, or a class for expanded clones, and some rows have none.

V gene: TRBV7-9; D gene: -; clone size: -; J gene: TRBJ1-4; CDR3 protein: CASSATLNSDEKLFF; CDR3 DNA: TGTGCCAGCAGCGCCACTCTGAACTCGGATGAAAAACTGTTTTTT
V gene: TRBV30; D gene: TRBD1; clone size: -; J gene: TRBJ1-4; CDR3 protein: CAWSRGQLATNEKLFF; CDR3 DNA: TGTGCCTGGAGTAGGGGACAGCTTGCAACTAATGAAAAACTGTTTTTT
V gene: TRBV28; D gene: TRBD2; clone size: few; J gene: TRBJ2-7; CDR3 protein: CASSSGLAGRGEQYF; CDR3 DNA: TGTGCCAGCAGTTCGGGACTAGCGGGAAGAGGGGAGCAGTACTTC
V gene: TRBV5-1; D gene: -; clone size: -; J gene: TRBJ1-3; CDR3 protein: CASSSTSRNSGNTIYF; CDR3 DNA: TGCGCCAGCAGCTCTACCTCGCGTAACTCTGGAAACACCATATATTTT
V gene: TRBV28; D gene: TRBD1; clone size: -; J gene: TRBJ2-7; CDR3 protein: CASWDRNSYEQYF; CDR3 DNA: TGTGCCAGCTGGGACAGGAACTCCTACGAGCAGTACTTC
V gene: TRBV2; D gene: -; clone size: -; J gene: TRBJ2-7; CDR3 protein: CASSANSYEQYF; CDR3 DNA: TGTGCCAGCAGTGCCAACAGCTACGAGCAGTACTTC
V gene: TRBV6-6; D gene: -; clone size: -; J gene: TRBJ2-5; CDR3 protein: CASSPRADSLRETQYF; CDR3 DNA: TGTGCCAGCAGTCCCCGAGCGGACTCCTTGAGGGAGACCCAGTACTTC
V gene: TRBV5-1; D gene: -; clone size: -; J gene: TRBJ2-3; CDR3 protein: CASSFTGRYTDTQYF; CDR3 DNA: TGCGCCAGCAGTTTTACAGGGCGCTACACAGATACGCAGTATTTT
V gene: TRBV2; D gene: -; clone size: once; J gene: TRBJ1-5; CDR3 protein: CASRVDSLNQPQHF; CDR3 DNA: TGTGCCAGCAGGGTTGACAGTCTCAATCAGCCCCAGCATTTT
V gene: TRBV19; D gene: -; clone size: -; J gene: TRBJ1-6; CDR3 protein: CASSPRTEFYNSPLHF; CDR3 DNA: TGTGCCAGTAGTCCGAGGACAGAATTCTATAATTCACCCCTCCACTTT